These 19 T cell receptor beta chains originate from one sample sequenced in a study of cytomegalovirus exposure and HLA in healthy donors. Primers for the PCR totalled 60 Vbeta and 13 Jbeta. TCRdb's table, derived via immunoSEQ multiplex PCR, lists solely in-frame clones and lacks some. Its table records just over 80,000 clones. The material sequenced was PBMCs. The receptors come from a woman in her twenties or thirties in good health and CMV-seronegative.

The V gene is TRBV29-1, the J gene TRBJ1-1, with no clear D. This CDR3 spans 14 amino acids. V gave up 6 bases and J gave up 3 bases, with 17 bases separating them. From germline, CDR1 is SQVTM and CDR2 ANQGSEA. CDR3 sequence reads: CSVCTSGEDTEAFF. In nucleotides, the CDR3 is TGCAGCGTATGTACTAGCGGGGAAGACACTGAAGCTTTCTTT. Drawing the rest from reference TRBV29-1 and TRBJ1-1, the complete variable domain is SAVISQKPSRDICQRGTSLTIQCQVDSQVTMMFWYRQQPGQSLTLIATANQGSEATYESGFVIDKFPISRPNLTFSTLTVSNMSPEDSSIYLCSVCTSGEDTEAFFGQGTRLTVV.

The chain carries TRBV27 and TRBJ1-1; 8 nucleotides match TRBD1. Germline CDR1 reads MNHEY; CDR2 reads SMNVEV (reference sequence). The CDR3 runs to 14 residues. Trimming cost V 5 bases and J 5 bases; bases outside gene matches: 7. This CDR3 reads CASSPRTGWTEAFF. The CDR3 bases are TGTGCCAGCAGTCCCCGGACAGGGTGGACTGAAGCTTTCTTT.

The genes are TRBV11-1 and TRBJ2-7, with unresolved D. There are 13 residues in the CDR3. CDR1 is SGHAT, CDR2 FQDESV, per germline (reference sequence). Trimming stripped 6 bases from V and 4 bases from J, with 13 bases between. CDR3 sequence (DNA): TGTGCCAGCAGTTTCGCCCCACTTTACGAGCAGTACTTC. Its translation: CASSFAPLYEQYF. The entire variable domain, with the rest obtained from reference TRBV11-1 and TRBJ2-7, is as follows: EAEVAQSPRYKITEKSQAVAFWCDPISGHATLYWYRQILGQGPELLVQFQDESVVDDSQLPKDRFSAERLKGVDSTLKIQPAELGDSAMYLCASSFAPLYEQYFGPGTRLTVT.

The chain has TRBV15 and TRBJ2-1; 8 bases agree with TRBD2. Germline-derived CDR1 and CDR2 are LNHNV and YYDKDF (reference sequence). There are 13 residues in the CDR3. Germline trimming cut 3 bases from V and 13 bases from J; bases unmatched to any gene: 8. The CDR3 bases are TGTGCCACCAGCAGCCTTCGTGGGACTAGACAGTTCTTC. Its protein product is CATSSLRGTRQFF.

The chain carries TRBV11-1 and TRBJ1-4; a possible D gene is TRBD1 (6 bases). The CDR3 runs to 13 residues. Trimming removed 5 bases at V and 8 bases at J, with 12 bases between. CDR1 is SGHAT, CDR2 FQDESV, per germline (reference sequence). CDR3 DNA: TGTGCCAGCAGCATTGGGACAAACGAAAAACTGTTTTTT. Translating it yields CASSIGTNEKLFF.

The V gene is TRBV19, the J gene TRBJ2-5; 7 nucleotides match TRBD2. V dropped 4 bases and J dropped 7; count of bases not matched to a gene: 9. CDR1 is LNHDA and CDR2 is SQIVND in the germline V gene (reference sequence). The CDR3 length is 14 residues. The CDR3 here is CASSTSLAVRTQYF. The CDR3, as DNA: TGTGCCAGTAGTACGTCTCTAGCGGTCCGGACCCAGTACTTC.

In regard to this clone: An end of the junction differs from the germline gene, which may be a read error. This sequence joins TRBV4-2 and TRBJ2-7; possibly TRBD1 for D (7 bases). Germline assignment: CDR1 LGHNA and CDR2 YNFKEQ. CDR3 length: 15 residues. The CDR3 loop is CASSHDRDRGPGLVF. The CDR3 DNA sequence: TGTGCCAGCAGCCACGACAGGGACCGGGGGCCAGGTTTAGTCTTC.

This sequence joins TRBV5-1 and TRBJ1-1, with D perhaps matching TRBD1 (5 bases). CDR3 length: 15 amino acids. V lost 5 bases, J lost 5 bases, and 19 bases lay in between. Germline CDR1 and CDR2: SGHRS and YFSETQ. The CDR3 loop is CASRRDGGFGTEAFF. CDR3 bases: TGCGCCAGCAGGCGCGACGGGGGTTTTGGGACTGAAGCTTTCTTT.

The V and J genes are TRBV18 and TRBJ1-6; possible D gene TRBD1, 5 bases. In germline, CDR1 is KGHSH, CDR2 LQKENI. The V gene lost 3 bases and the J gene lost 6 bases, with 6 bases spanning the gap. The CDR3 length is 13 residues. DNA for the CDR3: TGTGCCAGCTCACCGACAGTTAATTCACCCCTCCACTTT. Translated: CASSPTVNSPLHF.

The CDR3 sequence is CSVSGGSANTEAFF. The CDR3, as DNA: TGCAGCGTCTCGGGAGGTTCCGCGAACACTGAAGCTTTCTTT. The chain recombines TRBV29-1 with TRBJ1-1; no reliable D call. This CDR3 region has 14 residues. The germline V gene encodes CDR1 SQVTM and CDR2 ANQGSEA. Trimming took off 6 bases at V and 1 base at J, with 15 bases between the two ends.

This chain links TRBV6-1 with TRBJ2-3, with TRBD1 matching over 10 bases. CDR1 MNHNS and CDR2 SASEGT come from the germline V gene. There are 14 residues in the CDR3. Trimming at V came to 6 bases and at J to 0 bases, leaving 0 bases not matched to a gene. The chain's CDR3 is CASRGQGSTDTQYF. The CDR3 DNA reads TGTGCCAGCAGGGGACAGGGGAGCACAGATACGCAGTATTTT.

CDR3 amino acids: CASTSGPGDWGEQYF. Written as DNA, the CDR3 is TGTGCCAGCACCTCCGGGCCGGGAGACTGGGGCGAGCAGTACTTC. The gene calls are TRBV6-5 and TRBJ2-7, with D possibly being TRBD2 (6 bases). CDR1 MNHEY and CDR2 SVGAGI come from the germline V gene. The CDR3 length is 15 residues. The ends were cut back, 7 bases at V and 6 bases at J, with 22 bases in the middle.

The rearrangement joins TRBV19 to TRBJ2-1; maybe TRBD2 (6 bases). The V end lost 3 bases, the J end lost 3 bases, and 9 bases lay between the germline ends. CDR1 and CDR2 from the germline V gene are LNHDA and SQIVND (reference sequence). This CDR3 contains 14 residues. The CDR3 reads CASSIAGNYNEQFF. The CDR3 nucleotides are TGTGCCAGTAGTATCGCGGGAAACTACAATGAGCAGTTCTTC.

This CDR3 reads CASSRQGGEQYF. CDR3 sequence (DNA): TGTGCCAGCAGCCGACAGGGCGGCGAGCAGTACTTC. The V gene is TRBV2, the J gene TRBJ2-7; TRBD1 matches 7 bases. The CDR3 is 12 residues long. The germline V gene encodes CDR1 SNHLY and CDR2 FYNNEI. With V trimmed by 6 bases and J by 6 bases, 5 bases remained unmatched. Based on the CDR3 plus reference TRBV2 and TRBJ2-7, the full variable domain is EPEVTQTPSHQVTQMGQEVILRCVPISNHLYFYWYRQILGQKVEFLVSFYNNEISEKSEIFDDQFSVERPDGSNFTLKIRSTKLEDSAMYFCASSRQGGEQYFGPGTRLTVT.

The chain joins TRBV2 to TRBJ2-7; 8 positions agree with TRBD2. CDR3 size: 14 residues. The V gene end was trimmed by 4 bases and the J gene end by 5 bases; junction bases not matched to a gene: 7. The germline V gene has CDR1 SNHLY and CDR2 FYNNEI. CDR3 in DNA: TGTGCCAGCAGTGGAGCGGGAGTTCCGAACGAGCAGTACTTC. As protein: CASSGAGVPNEQYF.

V gene TRBV2 combines with J gene TRBJ2-7, with 8 nucleotides matching TRBD2. This CDR3 is 14 amino acids long. CDR1 and CDR2 (germline): SNHLY, FYNNEI. V dropped 8 bases and J dropped 0; count of bases not matched to a gene: 6. The CDR3 nucleotides read TGTGCCAGCGGCACTAGCGGATCCTCCTACGAGCAGTACTTC. It specifies CASGTSGSSYEQYF.

On this clone: Its ends do not fully match the called genes, so a read error is possible. The sample holds other DNA sequences that translate to the same CDR3. The rearrangement uses TRBV6-5 and TRBJ1-6; a weak D match, TRBD1 (5 bases). The germline CDR1 and CDR2 sequences are MNHEY and SVGAGI. The length of the CDR3 is 16 residues. In nucleotides, the CDR3 is TGTGCCAGCAGTTACTCGACAGTCTCCACTAATTCACCCCTACACTTT. It encodes CASSYSTVSTNSPLHF.

V usage is TRBV30 and J usage is TRBJ1-3, with D unresolved. V dropped 2 bases and J dropped 0 bases, with 5 bases sitting between them. Per the germline V gene, CDR1 is GTSNPN and CDR2 is SVGIG (reference sequence). This CDR3 has 13 residues. The CDR3: CAWSYSSGNTIYF. Here the CDR3 DNA reads TGTGCCTGGAGTTATAGCTCTGGAAACACCATATATTTT.

The chain is built from TRBV7-9 and TRBJ2-1; D unclear. The V gene's germline CDR1 is SEHNR and CDR2 FQNEAQ (reference sequence). Trimming removed 5 bases at V and 9 bases at J, with 17 bases between. The CDR3 extends over 14 amino acids. The CDR3 sequence: CASSPRGISPEQFF. The CDR3 bases are TGTGCCAGCAGCCCCCGAGGTATTAGCCCTGAGCAGTTCTTC.